This TCR beta chain was profiled in a study of blood T cell repertoires in COVID-19. How the authors handled the data: Reference gene primers were amplified, and this amplification served to estimate nucleated cell counts. Here immunoSEQ multiplex PCR was the method, and the copy in TCRdb shows in-frame clones only, minus some. For V, J and clone size, that table is used; D and trimming come from the DNA. The sample yields about 270,000 clones, approximately 86% seen once. Germline V lookup: CDR1 SGHVS, CDR2 FQNEAQ. The CDR3 extends over 12 amino acids. V lost 5 bases and J lost 5, with 10 bases in between.

The sequencing input was peripheral blood. The source of this sequence is a woman in her sixties or seventies with COVID-19, enrolled during active disease. The gene calls are TRBV7-8 and TRBJ2-7, with a possible D match to TRBD1 (5 bases). CDR3 residues: CASSTGAHEQYF. The CDR3 DNA reads as TGTGCCAGCAGCACAGGAGCCCACGAGCAGTACTTC.